A single sample gave rise to the 23 T cell receptor beta chains below, sequenced in a study of cytomegalovirus exposure and HLA in healthy donors. PCR primers comprised 60 Vbeta and 13 Jbeta primers. The protocol was immunoSEQ multiplex PCR, while the TCRdb copy is restricted to in-frame clones and leaves out a portion. The sample has 180,000 or so clones, 75% to 85% seen once; the top ten hold under 2%. Specimen: PBMCs. These receptors all stem from a young man in good health and CMV-seronegative.

This clone has a single count. The junction departs from germline at one end; a sequencing error may be responsible. The chain combines TRBV5-5 with TRBJ1-2, with TRBD1 matching over 9 bases. CDR1 SGHKS and CDR2 YYEKEE come from the germline V gene (reference sequence). This CDR3 spans 12 amino acids. The CDR3 loop is CASSLDERQGDF. The CDR3, as DNA: TGTGCCAGCAGCTTGGATGAGAGACAGGGGGACTTC.

The V and J genes are TRBV30 and TRBJ1-2, with 10 bases that match TRBD1. Germline-derived CDR1 and CDR2 are GTSNPN and SVGIG (reference sequence). After removal of 3 bases from V and 7 bases from J, the junction contained 5 bases not matched to a gene. The CDR3 loop spans 13 amino acids. The CDR3 is CAWSPTGGSGYTF. The CDR3 bases are TGTGCCTGGAGCCCGACAGGGGGCTCTGGCTACACCTTC.

J is TRBJ1-5 and V is TRBV30, with TRBD1 matching 9 bases. Per the germline V gene, CDR1 is GTSNPN and CDR2 is SVGIG (reference sequence). Trimming at V came to 2 bases and at J to 1 base, leaving 6 bases not matched to a gene. There are 16 residues in the CDR3. The CDR3 DNA reads TGTGCCTGGAGTATACGACAGGGGGGAAGCAATCAGCCCCAGCATTTT. This encodes CAWSIRQGGSNQPQHF.

V and J are TRBV29-1 and TRBJ2-1; tentative D call: TRBD2 (6 bases). The germline V and J ends were trimmed by 4 bases and 6 bases, with 19 bases remaining between them. The CDR3 sequence is 15 residues long. Germline CDR1 SQVTM, CDR2 ANQGSEA. CDR3 loop: CSVGLRLAPGNEQFF. The CDR3, as DNA: TGCAGCGTTGGGCTTCGGCTAGCGCCTGGCAATGAGCAGTTCTTC.

The rearrangement joins TRBV4-1 to TRBJ2-3; 7 bases agree with TRBD1. This CDR3 contains 15 residues. With V trimmed by 5 bases and J by 3 bases, 8 bases remained unmatched. Germline V gene lookup returns CDR1 MGHRA and CDR2 YSYEKL. The CDR3 reads CASSDPGQRTDTQYF. CDR3 in DNA: TGCGCCAGCAGCGACCCGGGACAGAGGACAGATACGCAGTATTTT.

J is TRBJ2-7 and V is TRBV28; 16 bases fit TRBD2. The trim removed 7 bases at V and 5 bases at J, leaving 8 bases unmatched. The CDR3 has 16 residues. Germline CDR1 is MDHEN and CDR2 is SYDVKM. The CDR3 is CASTPTGLAGGNEQYF. The CDR3 DNA reads as TGTGCCAGCACTCCAACGGGACTAGCGGGGGGGAACGAGCAGTACTTC.

J is TRBJ2-5 and V is TRBV27, with 7 bases matching TRBD1. This CDR3 has 14 amino acids. Germline assignment: CDR1 MNHEY and CDR2 SMNVEV (reference sequence). J lost 3 bases, V lost 6 bases, and 7 bases had no gene match. CDR3 residues: CASRGWGQKETQYF. For the CDR3, the DNA is TGTGCCAGCAGGGGATGGGGACAGAAAGAGACCCAGTACTTC.

This clone was counted between two and nine times. The rearrangement uses TRBV5-8 and TRBJ2-3, with 14 bases aligning to TRBD2. After removal of 4 bases from V and 4 bases from J, the junction contained 2 bases not matched to a gene. The germline gives CDR1 SGHTS, CDR2 YDEGEE. This CDR3 region has 15 residues. The CDR3 sequence is CASSQGLAGADTQYF. Written as DNA, the CDR3 is TGTGCCAGCAGCCAGGGACTAGCGGGAGCAGATACGCAGTATTTT.

J is TRBJ2-2 and V is TRBV7-3, with D maybe TRBD1 (5 bases). With 5 bases removed from V and 3 bases from J, the gap between germline ends came to 10 bases. The CDR3 loop spans 14 amino acids. In germline, CDR1 is SGHTA, CDR2 FQGTGA. In nucleotides, the CDR3 is TGTGCCAGCAGCACAGGAGCAGACACCGGGGAGCTGTTTTTT. This sequence encodes CASSTGADTGELFF. Supplemented by reference TRBV7-3 and TRBJ2-2, the full variable domain reads GAGVSQTPSNKVTEKGKYVELRCDPISGHTALYWYRQSLGQGPEFLIYFQGTGAADDSGLPNDRFFAVRPEGSVSTLKIQRTERGDSAVYLCASSTGADTGELFFGEGSRLTVL.

The V gene is TRBV7-2, the J gene TRBJ2-3, with TRBD2 as a possible D gene (5 bases). Germline-derived CDR1 and CDR2 are SGHTA and FQGNSA. The CDR3 consists of 15 residues. V lost 5 bases and J lost 3, with 15 bases in between. CDR3 loop: CASSAVLIATDTQYF. In DNA form, the CDR3 reads TGTGCCAGCAGCGCAGTCCTTATAGCGACAGATACGCAGTATTTT.

The J gene is TRBJ2-3, the V gene TRBV15, with D possibly TRBD2 on 5 matching bases. Deletions cut 1 base from V and 4 bases from J, with 15 bases between. Germline V CDR1 and CDR2: LNHNV, YYDKDF (reference sequence). The CDR3 length is 16 residues. CDR3 DNA sequence: TGTGCCACCAGCAGAGTTCCGGGAAGGTGGGCAGATACGCAGTATTTT. Its translation is CATSRVPGRWADTQYF.

This chain connects TRBV27 to TRBJ2-3; TRBD2 matches at 11 bases. CDR3 length: 17 residues. Germline CDR1 and CDR2: MNHEY and SMNVEV (reference sequence). With V trimmed by 1 base and J by 2 bases, 5 bases remained unmatched. CDR3 DNA: TGTGCCAGCAGTTTATATCTAGCGGGGGGCCCCACAGATACGCAGTATTTT. Its translation: CASSLYLAGGPTDTQYF.

This chain uses TRBV7-6 with TRBJ2-5; 10 bases agree with TRBD2. Germline CDR1 SGHVS, CDR2 FNYEAQ. The CDR3 has 15 residues. The V segment lost 4 bases and the J segment 5 bases; nucleotides outside the gene matches: 7. The CDR3 nucleotides read TGTGCCAGCAGCTCCAGCGGGAGGGCCACCGAGACCCAGTACTTC. Translating gives CASSSSGRATETQYF.

The sample holds one count of this clone. CDR3 loop: CAWSVGGSSTDTQYF. For the CDR3, the DNA is TGTGCCTGGAGTGTAGGCGGGAGTTCTACAGATACGCAGTATTTT. The chain is built from TRBV30 and TRBJ2-3; 7 bases line up with TRBD2. Germline V CDR1 and CDR2: GTSNPN, SVGIG (reference sequence). The CDR3 has 15 residues. V lost 0 bases, J lost 3 bases, and 6 bases stayed unmatched.

To note about this clone: Compared with germline, one end of the junction differs, possibly owing to a read error. J is TRBJ2-7 and V is TRBV7-7; 7 bases map to TRBD1. CDR1 and CDR2 (germline): SSHAT, FNYEAQ (reference sequence). The CDR3 consists of 13 residues. CDR3 in amino acids: CASSIGGVGEQYF. In DNA, the CDR3 is TGTGCTAGCAGCATAGGGGGCGTGGGCGAGCAGTACTTC.

The rearrangement links TRBV30 to TRBJ1-2; D gene uncertain. The CDR3 consists of 14 residues. The V end lost 2 bases, the J end lost 4 bases, and 14 bases lay between the germline ends. CDR1 and CDR2 from the germline V gene are GTSNPN and SVGIG (reference sequence). CDR3 amino acids: CAWSPGPGGYGYTF. The CDR3 DNA sequence: TGTGCCTGGAGTCCCGGCCCAGGAGGCTATGGCTACACCTTC.

This clone was observed a handful of times. The chain uses TRBV18 and TRBJ1-5; D not resolved. V dropped 6 bases and J dropped 0 bases, with 12 bases sitting between them. The CDR3 totals 15 residues. Per germline, CDR1 KGHSH and CDR2 LQKENI. Written as DNA, the CDR3 is TGTGCCAGCTCCCATGAGTTGTATAGCAATCAGCCCCAGCATTTT. Translating gives CASSHELYSNQPQHF.

This clone was seen more than once but under ten times. The chain recombines TRBV6-5 with TRBJ1-4; TRBD1 matches at 7 bases. Germline loops: CDR1 MNHEY, CDR2 SVGAGI. V lost 4 bases and J lost 5; bases outside the gene matches: 7. The CDR3 is 15 residues long. The CDR3, as DNA: TGTGCCAGCAGTTTAGGGGACAGTCCAAATGAAAAACTGTTTTTT. Its protein is CASSLGDSPNEKLFF.

V and J are TRBV23-1 and TRBJ1-5; TRBD1 is a possible D gene (5 bases). TRBV23-1 is an ORF, with its function uncertain. V was pared by 1 base and J by 4 bases, with 17 bases between. This CDR3 spans 17 amino acids. CDR3 nucleotides: TGCGCCAGCAGTCAATTCTCAGACAGCCAACCAAATCAGCCCCAGCATTTT. Protein product: CASSQFSDSQPNQPQHF.

The chain is built from TRBV6-5 and TRBJ2-7; 8 nucleotides agree with TRBD1. Germline CDR1 reads MNHEY; CDR2 reads SVGAGI. The CDR3 contains 15 residues. The V gene end was trimmed by 5 bases and the J gene end by 2 bases; junction bases not matched to a gene: 8. The CDR3 DNA reads TGTGCCAGCAGTCCCGACAGGGGAACCACCTACGAGCAGTACTTC. Protein product: CASSPDRGTTYEQYF.

The genes are TRBV19 and TRBJ1-1; the match to TRBD1 covers 9 bases. The CDR3 spans 15 residues. CDR1 and CDR2 (germline): LNHDA, SQIVND (reference sequence). Unmatched junction bases numbered 10, after V lost 7 bases and J lost 4 bases. CDR3 bases: TGTGCCAGTAAACCGGGACAGGGAGGTGGCACTGAAGCTTTCTTT. Protein product: CASKPGQGGGTEAFF.

This clone was found a few times. CDR3 loop: CASSLVGVGSRTFYEQYF. For the CDR3, the DNA is TGTGCCAGCAGCTTAGTCGGGGTCGGATCAAGAACTTTCTACGAGCAGTACTTC. This chain links TRBV7-6 with TRBJ2-7, with D possibly being TRBD2 (5 bases). The CDR3 loop spans 18 amino acids. Looked up from germline, CDR1 is SGHVS and CDR2 is FNYEAQ. Trimming pared 1 base from V and 3 bases from J, leaving 22 bases between.

The chain employs TRBV5-6 and TRBJ2-6; D is unclear. The germline V gene encodes CDR1 SGHDT and CDR2 YYEEEE. The V and J ends lost 4 bases and 0 bases respectively, with 8 bases between them. This CDR3 has 15 residues. The CDR3 loop is CASSPPGSGANVLTF. CDR3 coding DNA: TGTGCCAGCAGCCCCCCCGGCTCTGGGGCCAACGTCCTGACTTTC.